The rows below give T cell receptor beta chains drawn from one sample of a study of identical twins. TCRdb used MiXCR to reprocess the 5' RACE reads, holding one entry per CDR3 protein. This sample carries under 1 million distinct CDR3 sequences, around 12% of them seen once, and the ten largest clones take around 1.6%. In addition, the sample was reused for a study of yellow fever vaccine responses in identical twins.

Sequenced material: PBMCs. The receptors stem from a woman between 18 and 29 years old in good health. The CDR3 runs from the conserved cysteine through the conserved F or W. A D gene is named only where the DNA matches it firmly. The listing skips clone size in some rows; elsewhere it reads once, few, many or a size class.

clone_size d_call j_call cdr3_length v_call cdr3_nt cdr3_aa
NA TRBD1 TRBJ2-3 15 TRBV28 TGTGCCAGCAGTCCTCGGGGACAGAGCACAGATACGCAGTATTTT CASSPRGQSTDTQYF
NA NA TRBJ1-1 11 TRBV6-5 TGTGCCAGCAGTTACTCCGAGAAAGCTTTCTTT CASSYSEKAFF
NA TRBD1 TRBJ2-2 15 TRBV7-6 TGTGCCAGCAGCTTAAAGGGGGCGGGCACCGGGGAGCTGTTTTTT CASSLKGAGTGELFF
few NA TRBJ2-2 15 TRBV7-7 TGTGCCAGCAGCTCGGACACCCTGAACACCGGGGAGCTGTTTTTT CASSSDTLNTGELFF
many TRBD2 TRBJ2-1 15 TRBV9 TGTGCCAGCAGCCCAACTAGCGGGGCCTACAATGAGCAGTTCTTC CASSPTSGAYNEQFF
NA TRBD2 TRBJ2-1 14 TRBV5-4 TGTGCCAGCAGCTTCGGGACTAGTACAGATGAGCAGTTCTTC CASSFGTSTDEQFF
NA TRBD1 TRBJ2-1 16 TRBV11-2 TGTGCCAGCAGCCAATCGCCGGGACAGGGTGCCTACAAACAGTTCTTC CASSQSPGQGAYKQFF
NA NA TRBJ2-1 15 TRBV29-1 TGCAGCGTTGAATATTGGGGGGCCCGGGGGGATGAGCAGTTCTTC CSVEYWGARGDEQFF
few NA TRBJ1-3 15 TRBV3-1 TGTGCCAGCAGCCAAGATACAGGACCAGGAAACACCATATATTTT CASSQDTGPGNTIYF
few NA TRBJ2-3 15 TRBV20-1 TGCAGTGCTAGAGATGCCAGTAGAAACCCAGATACGCAGTATTTT CSARDASRNPDTQYF
NA TRBD1 TRBJ1-1 14 TRBV10-3 TGTGCCATCAGTGAGTACAGGGGAAATACTGAAGCTTTCTTT CAISEYRGNTEAFF
NA NA TRBJ2-1 16 TRBV12-3/TRBV12-4 TGTGCCAGCAGTCCCCGGGCAGGCCTCTCCTACAATGAGCAGTTCTTC CASSPRAGLSYNEQFF
few NA TRBJ2-1 14 TRBV5-1 TGCGCCAGCAGCTTGGTGGGAGGAGGCAATGAGCAGTTCTTC CASSLVGGGNEQFF
few NA TRBJ2-1 15 TRBV7-3 TGTGCCAGCAGCTTAATAGGGGGGACATACAATGAGCAGTTCTTC CASSLIGGTYNEQFF
NA TRBD1 TRBJ2-5 15 TRBV3-1 TGTGCCAGCAGCCAAGGGACAGGAACCCAAGAGACCCAGTACTTC CASSQGTGTQETQYF
NA TRBD1 TRBJ2-7 11 TRBV29-1 TGCAGCGTGGACAGGGGCTACGAGCAGTACTTC CSVDRGYEQYF
few NA TRBJ1-4 14 TRBV6-5 TGTGCCAGCAGTTCCCCGGGAAGTCACGAAAAACTGTTTTTT CASSSPGSHEKLFF
NA NA TRBJ1-2 15 TRBV6-5 TGTGCCAGCAGTTACTCGACCGAGGGGTACTATGGCTACACCTTC CASSYSTEGYYGYTF
NA TRBD2 TRBJ2-3 16 TRBV28 TGTGCCAGCCCCCCCGTGGGGCTAGCGGGAGCAGATACGCAGTATTTT CASPPVGLAGADTQYF
few NA TRBJ2-2 13 TRBV6-1 TGTGCCGGCCGCGACACGAACACCGGGGAGCTGTTTTTT CAGRDTNTGELFF
NA TRBD1 TRBJ2-1 12 TRBV10-3 TGTGCCATCAGTGAGGCCACAGGGGTGAAGTTCTTC CAISEATGVKFF
few NA TRBJ2-3 14 TRBV19 TGTGCCAGTATGTCCGGGGCCCGCACAGATACGCAGTATTTT CASMSGARTDTQYF
few NA TRBJ2-7 15 TRBV3-1 TGTGCCAGCAGCCAAGCACCGGGGGTAACCTACGAGCAGTACTTC CASSQAPGVTYEQYF
few TRBD2 TRBJ2-3 17 TRBV9 TGTGCCAGCAGCCCCGAGGCCATAGCGGGAGCAACAGATACGCAGTATTTT CASSPEAIAGATDTQYF
many TRBD1 TRBJ1-5 16 TRBV12-3/TRBV12-4 TGTGCCAGCAGTTTAGAGGGGGCATCAGGCAATCAGCCCCAGCATTTT CASSLEGASGNQPQHF
few NA TRBJ2-7 15 TRBV7-9 TGTGCCAGCAGCTCCCCCCTTAGCGGATCCTACGAGCAGTACTTC CASSSPLSGSYEQYF
few NA TRBJ1-1 15 TRBV5-1 TGCGCCAGCAGCTCGGGGTTCGGGGTACCTACGGAAGCTTTCTTT CASSSGFGVPTEAFF
NA NA TRBJ2-2 16 TRBV11-2 TGTGCCAGCAGCTTAGTACCCGGGTTGAACACCGGGGAGCTGTTTTTT CASSLVPGLNTGELFF
NA NA TRBJ2-5 17 TRBV12-3/TRBV12-4 TGTGCCAGCAGTTTATTTGGGGGGGGCCAGTACCAAGAGACCCAGTACTTC CASSLFGGGQYQETQYF
NA TRBD1 TRBJ2-5 17 TRBV12-3/TRBV12-4 TGTGCCAGCAGTTACGGGGTTCCGGGACAGATACAAGAGACCCAGTACTTC CASSYGVPGQIQETQYF